This TCR beta chain was obtained from a study of blood T cell repertoires in COVID-19. For the study at large: The analysed material was cDNA or gDNA that came from T cells, B-cell-depleted T cells, or PBMCs.

Assay: immunoSEQ multiplex PCR; the TCRdb copy retains only in-frame clones and omits some. The table has a few hundred thousand clones, around 82% seen once. This clone occurred once. Germline loops: CDR1 SGHNT, CDR2 YYREEE (reference sequence). The V and J ends lost 0 bases and 4 bases, in that order; junction bases with no gene match: 3. This CDR3 has 14 amino acids. The rearrangement joins TRBV5-4 to TRBJ2-7; TRBD1 matches 8 bases. Material for sequencing was peripheral blood. The TCR comes from a woman aged 25-40 years who had recovered from COVID-19. The chain's CDR3 is CASSLGRGPYEQYF. DNA of the CDR3: TGTGCCAGCAGCTTGGGCAGGGGGCCTTACGAGCAGTACTTC.